This T cell receptor (beta chain) stems from a study of liver allograft versus peripheral blood T cells. Study background: The authors compared T cell receptor repertoires in transplanted livers with those in the peripheral blood of recipients.

The V gene lost 0 bases and the J gene lost 6 bases, with 12 bases spanning the gap. There are 14 residues in the CDR3. Germline CDR1 DFQATT, CDR2 SNEGSKA (reference sequence). MiXCR, run by TCRdb on the reads, gives a single entry per CDR3 protein. The data show approximately 16,000 distinct CDR3 sequences, with 22% seen just once and about 13% held by the top ten. The rearrangement links TRBV20-1 to TRBJ2-1; tentative D call: TRBD2 (6 bases). The TCR originated in a human patient who had a liver transplant. Some T cells may have come from the graft donor. In nucleotides, the CDR3 is TGCAGTGCTAGAGATAGTGGCGGGATCAATGAGCAGTTCTTC. Encoded protein: CSARDSGGINEQFF.